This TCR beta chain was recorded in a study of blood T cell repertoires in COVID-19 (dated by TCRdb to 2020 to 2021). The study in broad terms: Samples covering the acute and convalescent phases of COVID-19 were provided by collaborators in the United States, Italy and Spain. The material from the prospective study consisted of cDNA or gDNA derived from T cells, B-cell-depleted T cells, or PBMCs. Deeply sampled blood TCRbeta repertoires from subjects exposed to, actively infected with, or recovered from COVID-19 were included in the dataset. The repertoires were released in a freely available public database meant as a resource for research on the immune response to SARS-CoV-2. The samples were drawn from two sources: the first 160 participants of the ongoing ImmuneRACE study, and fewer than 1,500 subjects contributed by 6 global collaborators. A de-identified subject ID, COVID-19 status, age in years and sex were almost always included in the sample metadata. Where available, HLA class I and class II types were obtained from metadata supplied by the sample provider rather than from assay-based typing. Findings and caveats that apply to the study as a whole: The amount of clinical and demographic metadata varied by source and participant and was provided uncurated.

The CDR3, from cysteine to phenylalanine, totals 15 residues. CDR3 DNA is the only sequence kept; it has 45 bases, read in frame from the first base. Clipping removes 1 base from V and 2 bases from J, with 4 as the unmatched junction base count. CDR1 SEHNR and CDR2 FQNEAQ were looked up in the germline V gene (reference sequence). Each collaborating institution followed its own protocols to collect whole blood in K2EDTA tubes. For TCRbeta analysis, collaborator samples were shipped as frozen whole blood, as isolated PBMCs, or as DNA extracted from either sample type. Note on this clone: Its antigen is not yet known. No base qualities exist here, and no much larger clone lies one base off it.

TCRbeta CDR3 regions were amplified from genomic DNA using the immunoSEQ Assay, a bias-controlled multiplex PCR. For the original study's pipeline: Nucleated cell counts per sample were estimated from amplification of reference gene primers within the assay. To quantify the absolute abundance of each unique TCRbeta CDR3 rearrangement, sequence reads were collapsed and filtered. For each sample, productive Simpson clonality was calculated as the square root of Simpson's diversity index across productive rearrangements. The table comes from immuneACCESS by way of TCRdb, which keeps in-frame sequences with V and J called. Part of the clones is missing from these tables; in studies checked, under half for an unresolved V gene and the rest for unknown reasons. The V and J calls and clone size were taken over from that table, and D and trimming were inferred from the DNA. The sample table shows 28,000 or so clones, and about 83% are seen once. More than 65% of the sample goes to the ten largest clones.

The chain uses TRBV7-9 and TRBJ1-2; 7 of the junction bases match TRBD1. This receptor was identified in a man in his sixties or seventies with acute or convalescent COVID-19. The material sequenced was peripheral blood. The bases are TGTGCCAGCAGCTTAGGACAGGGAGAGAACTATGGCTACACCTTC. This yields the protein CASSLGQGENYGYTF.